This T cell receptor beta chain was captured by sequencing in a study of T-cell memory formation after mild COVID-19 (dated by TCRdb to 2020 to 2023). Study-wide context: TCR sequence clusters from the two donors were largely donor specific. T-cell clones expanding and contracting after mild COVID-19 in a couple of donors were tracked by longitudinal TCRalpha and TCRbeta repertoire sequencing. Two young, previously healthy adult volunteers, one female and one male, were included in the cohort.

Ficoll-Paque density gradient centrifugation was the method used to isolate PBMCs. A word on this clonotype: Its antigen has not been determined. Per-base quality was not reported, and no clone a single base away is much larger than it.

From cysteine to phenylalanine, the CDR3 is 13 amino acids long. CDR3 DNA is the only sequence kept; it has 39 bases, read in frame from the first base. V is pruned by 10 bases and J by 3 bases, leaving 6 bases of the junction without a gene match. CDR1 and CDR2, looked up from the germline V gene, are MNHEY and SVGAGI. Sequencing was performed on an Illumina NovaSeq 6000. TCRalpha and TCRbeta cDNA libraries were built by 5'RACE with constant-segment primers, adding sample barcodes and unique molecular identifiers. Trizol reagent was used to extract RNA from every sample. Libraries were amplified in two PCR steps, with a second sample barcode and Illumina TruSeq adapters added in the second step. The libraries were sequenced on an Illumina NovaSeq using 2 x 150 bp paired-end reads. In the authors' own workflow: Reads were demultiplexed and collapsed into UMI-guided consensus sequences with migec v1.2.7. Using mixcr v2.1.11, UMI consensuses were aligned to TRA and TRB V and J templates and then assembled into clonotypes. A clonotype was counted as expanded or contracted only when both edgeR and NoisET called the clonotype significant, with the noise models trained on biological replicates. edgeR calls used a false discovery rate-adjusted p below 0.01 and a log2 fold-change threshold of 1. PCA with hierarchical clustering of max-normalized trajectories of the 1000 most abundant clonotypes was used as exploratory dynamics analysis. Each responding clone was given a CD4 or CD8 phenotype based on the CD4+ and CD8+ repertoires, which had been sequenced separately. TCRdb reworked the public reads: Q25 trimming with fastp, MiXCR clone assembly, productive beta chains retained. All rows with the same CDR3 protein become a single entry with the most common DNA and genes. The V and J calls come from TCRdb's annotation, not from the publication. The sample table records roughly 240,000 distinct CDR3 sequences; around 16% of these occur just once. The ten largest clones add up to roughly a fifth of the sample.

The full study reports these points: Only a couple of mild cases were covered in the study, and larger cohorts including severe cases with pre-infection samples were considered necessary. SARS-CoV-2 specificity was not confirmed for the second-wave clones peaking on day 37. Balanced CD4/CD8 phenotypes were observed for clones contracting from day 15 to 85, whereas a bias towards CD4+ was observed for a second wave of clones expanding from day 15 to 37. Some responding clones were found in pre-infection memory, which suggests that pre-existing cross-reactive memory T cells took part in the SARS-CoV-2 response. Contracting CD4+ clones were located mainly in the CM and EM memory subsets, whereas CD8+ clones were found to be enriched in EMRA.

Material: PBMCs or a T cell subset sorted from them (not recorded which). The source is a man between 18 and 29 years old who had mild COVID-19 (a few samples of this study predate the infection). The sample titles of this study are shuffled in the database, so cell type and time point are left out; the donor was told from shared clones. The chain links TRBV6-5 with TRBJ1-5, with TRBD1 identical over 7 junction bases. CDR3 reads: CATSGQNNQPQHF. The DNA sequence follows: TGTGCCACTTCGGGACAGAACAATCAGCCCCAGCATTTT.